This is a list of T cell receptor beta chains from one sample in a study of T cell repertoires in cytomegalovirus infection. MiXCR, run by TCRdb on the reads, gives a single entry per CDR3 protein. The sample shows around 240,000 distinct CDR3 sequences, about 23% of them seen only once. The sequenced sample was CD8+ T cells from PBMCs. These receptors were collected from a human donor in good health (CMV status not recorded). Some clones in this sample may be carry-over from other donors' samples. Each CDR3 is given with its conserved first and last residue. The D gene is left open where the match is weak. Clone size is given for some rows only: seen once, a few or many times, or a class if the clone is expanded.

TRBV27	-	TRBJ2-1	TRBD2	TGTGCCATCGCTACTAGCGGGGTGAATGAGCAGTTCTTC	CAIATSGVNEQFF
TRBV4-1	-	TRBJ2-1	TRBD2	TGCGCCAGCAGCCGTACTAGCGGGGGTAACTACAATGAGCAGTTCTTC	CASSRTSGGNYNEQFF
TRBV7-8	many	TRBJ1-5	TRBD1	TGTGCCAGCAGCTTAGCAGGGATGGGGACAGACAATCAGCCCCAGCATTTT	CASSLAGMGTDNQPQHF
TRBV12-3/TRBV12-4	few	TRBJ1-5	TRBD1	TGTGCCAGCAGCGGACAGGGGGCAGGCTTAATTCAGCCCCAGCATTTT	CASSGQGAGLIQPQHF
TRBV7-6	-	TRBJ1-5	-	TGTGCCAGCAGCTTAGATCGGGACTATCAGCCCCAGCATTTT	CASSLDRDYQPQHF
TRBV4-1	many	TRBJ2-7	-	TGCGCCAGCAGCCTAGATCAGGGTCATGCTTACGAGCAGTACTTC	CASSLDQGHAYEQYF
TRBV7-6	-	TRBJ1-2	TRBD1	TGTGCCAGCAGCTTAGTTGGACAGGAGTTC	CASSLVGQEF
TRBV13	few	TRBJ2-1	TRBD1	TGTGCCAGCAGCCACGACAGGGGGGCGTCCTACAATGAGCAGTTCTTC	CASSHDRGASYNEQFF
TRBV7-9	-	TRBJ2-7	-	TGTGCCAGCAGCCTAAAGGCGGCAGGGCGTCTTTCCTACGAGCAGTACTTC	CASSLKAAGRLSYEQYF
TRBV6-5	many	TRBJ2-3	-	TGTGCCAGCAGTTATTTCCCTAGCGATCGCACAGATACGCAGTATTTT	CASSYFPSDRTDTQYF
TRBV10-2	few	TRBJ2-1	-	TGCGCCAGCAGTGAGTCCCGGGGGGCCGGGAATGAGCAGTTCTTC	CASSESRGAGNEQFF
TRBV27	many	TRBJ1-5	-	TGTGCCAGCAGTTTAGACAGCTATAGCAATCAGCCCCAGCATTTT	CASSLDSYSNQPQHF
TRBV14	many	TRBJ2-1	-	TGTGCCAGCAGCCCGTTGGGACTTCCTCCCAATGAGCAGTTCTTC	CASSPLGLPPNEQFF
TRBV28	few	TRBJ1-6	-	TGTGCCAGCAGCACTGGTTTCGCCTGGGCTTCGCCCCTCCACTTT	CASSTGFAWASPLHF
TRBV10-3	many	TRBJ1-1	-	TGTGCCATCAGTGAGTCGGTGGCCGTTAACACTGAAGCTTTCTTT	CAISESVAVNTEAFF
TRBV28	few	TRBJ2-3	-	TGTGCCAGCAGAGAACAGGGTTGGACAGATACGCAGTATTTT	CASREQGWTDTQYF
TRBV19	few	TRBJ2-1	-	TGTGCCAGTAGTATAGATCGCGGGGCCCCCTACAATGAGCAGTTCTTC	CASSIDRGAPYNEQFF
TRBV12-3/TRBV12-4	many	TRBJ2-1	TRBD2	TGTGCCAGCAGTTTAGCGGGAGGGGAAGATGAGCAGTTCTTC	CASSLAGGEDEQFF
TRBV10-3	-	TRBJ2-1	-	TGTGCCACTGAGGATCTGGGCGATGAGCAGTTCTTC	CATEDLGDEQFF
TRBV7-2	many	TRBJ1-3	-	TGTGCCAGCAGCTCCGCCTCCGGGACCCTAGGAAACACCATATATTTT	CASSSASGTLGNTIYF